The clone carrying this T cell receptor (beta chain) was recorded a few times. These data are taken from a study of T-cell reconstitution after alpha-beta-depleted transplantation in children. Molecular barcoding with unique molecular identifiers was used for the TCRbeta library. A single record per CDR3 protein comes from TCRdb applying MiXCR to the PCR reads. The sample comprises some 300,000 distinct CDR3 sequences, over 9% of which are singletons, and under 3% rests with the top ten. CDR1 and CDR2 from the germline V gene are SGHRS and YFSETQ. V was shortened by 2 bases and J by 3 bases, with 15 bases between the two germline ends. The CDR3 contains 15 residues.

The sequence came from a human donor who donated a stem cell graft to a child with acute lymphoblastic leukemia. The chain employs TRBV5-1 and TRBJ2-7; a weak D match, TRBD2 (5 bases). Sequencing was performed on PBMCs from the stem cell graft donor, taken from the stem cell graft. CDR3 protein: CASSFVSGGSYEQYF. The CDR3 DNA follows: TGCGCCAGCAGCTTCGTAAGCGGTGGGAGCTACGAGCAGTACTTC.